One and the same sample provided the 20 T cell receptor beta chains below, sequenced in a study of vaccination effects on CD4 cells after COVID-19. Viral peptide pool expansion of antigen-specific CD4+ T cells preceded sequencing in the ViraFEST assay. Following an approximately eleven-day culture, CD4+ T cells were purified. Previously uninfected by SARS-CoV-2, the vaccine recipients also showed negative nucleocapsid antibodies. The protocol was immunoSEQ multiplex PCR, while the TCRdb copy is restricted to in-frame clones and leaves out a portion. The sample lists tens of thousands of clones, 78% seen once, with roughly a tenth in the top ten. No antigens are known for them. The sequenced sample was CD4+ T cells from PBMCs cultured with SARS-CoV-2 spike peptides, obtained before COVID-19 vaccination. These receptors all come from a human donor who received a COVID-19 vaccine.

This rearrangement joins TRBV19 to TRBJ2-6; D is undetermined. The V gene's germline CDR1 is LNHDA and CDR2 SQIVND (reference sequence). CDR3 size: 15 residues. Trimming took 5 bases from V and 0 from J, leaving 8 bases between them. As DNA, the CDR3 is TGTGCCAGTAGTTCAACAGACTCTGGGGCCAACGTCCTGACTTTC. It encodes CASSSTDSGANVLTF.

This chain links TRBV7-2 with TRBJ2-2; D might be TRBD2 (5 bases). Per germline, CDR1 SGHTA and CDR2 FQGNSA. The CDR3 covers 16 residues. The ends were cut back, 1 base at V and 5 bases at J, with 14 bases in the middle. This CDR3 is CASSLGYGVRTGELFF. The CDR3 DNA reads TGTGCCAGCAGCTTAGGATACGGGGTGAGGACCGGGGAGCTGTTTTTT.

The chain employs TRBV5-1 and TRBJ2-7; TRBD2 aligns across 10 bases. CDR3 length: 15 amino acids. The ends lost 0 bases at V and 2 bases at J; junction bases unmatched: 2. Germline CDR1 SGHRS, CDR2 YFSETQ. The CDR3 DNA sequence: TGCGCCAGCAGCTTGGGGCTAGCGGGGGCCTACGAGCAGTACGTC. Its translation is CASSLGLAGAYEQYV.

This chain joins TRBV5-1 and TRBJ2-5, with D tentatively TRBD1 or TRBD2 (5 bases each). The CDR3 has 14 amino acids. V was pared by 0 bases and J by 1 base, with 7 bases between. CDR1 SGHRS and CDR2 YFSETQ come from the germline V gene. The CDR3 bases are TGCGCCAGCAGCTTGGGTGGGGGCCAAGAGACCCAGTACTTC. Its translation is CASSLGGGQETQYF.

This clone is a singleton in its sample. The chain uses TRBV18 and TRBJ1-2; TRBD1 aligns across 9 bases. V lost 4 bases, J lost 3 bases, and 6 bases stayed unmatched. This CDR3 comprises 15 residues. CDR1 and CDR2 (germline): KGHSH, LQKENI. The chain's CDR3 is CASSRDRALDYGYTF. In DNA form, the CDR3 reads TGTGCCAGCTCACGGGACAGGGCTTTGGACTATGGCTACACCTTC.

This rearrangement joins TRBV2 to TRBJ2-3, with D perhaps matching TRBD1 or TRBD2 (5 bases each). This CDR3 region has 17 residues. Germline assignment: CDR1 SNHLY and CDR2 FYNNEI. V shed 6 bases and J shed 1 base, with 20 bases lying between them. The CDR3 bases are TGTGCCAGCAGCACGAAGCGTGGGGGAAGTGGCACAGATACGCAGTATTTT. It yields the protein CASSTKRGGSGTDTQYF.

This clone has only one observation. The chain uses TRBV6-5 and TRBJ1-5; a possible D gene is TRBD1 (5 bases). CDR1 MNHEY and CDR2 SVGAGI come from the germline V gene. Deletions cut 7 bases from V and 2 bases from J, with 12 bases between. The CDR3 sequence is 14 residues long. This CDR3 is CASIGRVGNQPQHF. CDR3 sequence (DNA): TGTGCCAGCATCGGCAGGGTGGGCAATCAGCCCCAGCATTTT.

CDR3 nucleotide sequence: TGTGCCCTGACCGAGGGGAACAGCTATGGCTACACCTTC. Translated: CALTEGNSYGYTF. The chain links TRBV30 to TRBJ1-2, with a tentative D call TRBD1 (5 bases). Germline V gene data show CDR1 as GTSNPN and CDR2 as SVGIG (reference sequence). Trimming removed 8 bases at V and 4 bases at J, with 17 bases between. The CDR3 is made up of 13 amino acids.

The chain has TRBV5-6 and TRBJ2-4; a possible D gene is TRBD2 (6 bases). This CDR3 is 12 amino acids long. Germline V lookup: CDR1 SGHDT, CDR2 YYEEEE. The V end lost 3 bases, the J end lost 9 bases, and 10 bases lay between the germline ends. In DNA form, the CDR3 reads TGTGCCAGCAGCTCGGGGACTTTCATTCAGTACTTC. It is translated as CASSSGTFIQYF. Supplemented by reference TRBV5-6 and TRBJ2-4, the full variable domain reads DAGVTQSPTHLIKTRGQQVTLRCSPKSGHDTVSWYQQALGQGPQFIFQYYEEEERQRGNFPDRFSGHQFPNYSSELNVNALLLGDSALYLCASSSGTFIQYFGAGTRLSVL.

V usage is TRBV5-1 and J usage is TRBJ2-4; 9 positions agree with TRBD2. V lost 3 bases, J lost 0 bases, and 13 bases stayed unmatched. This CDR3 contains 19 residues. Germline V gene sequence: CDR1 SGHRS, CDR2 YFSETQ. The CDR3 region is CASSSGALSGGTAKNIQYF. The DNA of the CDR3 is TGCGCCAGCAGCTCGGGGGCCTTGAGCGGGGGGACAGCCAAAAACATTCAGTACTTC.

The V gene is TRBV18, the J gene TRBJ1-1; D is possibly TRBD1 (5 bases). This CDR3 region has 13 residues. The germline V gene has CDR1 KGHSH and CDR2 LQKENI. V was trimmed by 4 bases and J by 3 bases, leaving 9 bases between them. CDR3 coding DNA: TGTGCCAGCTCACTAGGGGCAGACACTGAAGCTTTCTTT. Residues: CASSLGADTEAFF. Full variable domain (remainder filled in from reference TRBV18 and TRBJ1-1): NAGVMQNPRHLVRRRGQEARLRCSPMKGHSHVYWYRQLPEEGLKFMVYLQKENIIDESGMPKERFSAEFPKEGPSILRIQQVVRGDSAAYFCASSLGADTEAFFGQGTRLTVV.

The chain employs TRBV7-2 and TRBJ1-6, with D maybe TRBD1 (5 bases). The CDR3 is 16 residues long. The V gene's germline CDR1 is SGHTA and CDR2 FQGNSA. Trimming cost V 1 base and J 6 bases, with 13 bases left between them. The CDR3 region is CASSLVGSQGNSPLHF. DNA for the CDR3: TGTGCCAGCAGCTTAGTGGGCAGCCAGGGTAATTCACCCCTCCACTTT. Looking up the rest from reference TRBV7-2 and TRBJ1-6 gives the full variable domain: GAGVSQSPSNKVTEKGKDVELRCDPISGHTALYWYRQSLGQGLEFLIYFQGNSAPDKSGLPSDRFSAERTGGSVSTLTIQRTQQEDSAVYLCASSLVGSQGNSPLHFGNGTRLTVT.

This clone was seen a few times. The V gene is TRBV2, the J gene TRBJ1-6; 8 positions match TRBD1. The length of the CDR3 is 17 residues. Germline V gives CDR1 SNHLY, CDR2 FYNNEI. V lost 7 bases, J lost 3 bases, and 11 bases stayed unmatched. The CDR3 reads CASKTRVGQGYNSPLHF. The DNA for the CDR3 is TGTGCCAGCAAGACCAGAGTCGGACAGGGCTATAATTCACCCCTCCACTTT.

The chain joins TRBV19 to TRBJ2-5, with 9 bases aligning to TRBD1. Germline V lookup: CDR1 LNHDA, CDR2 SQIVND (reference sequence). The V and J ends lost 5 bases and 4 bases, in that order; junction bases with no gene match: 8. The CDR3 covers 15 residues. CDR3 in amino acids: CASSRTGVRSETQYF. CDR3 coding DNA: TGTGCCAGTAGTCGGACAGGGGTTAGGTCAGAGACCCAGTACTTC. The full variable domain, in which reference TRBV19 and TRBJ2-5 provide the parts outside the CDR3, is DGGITQSPKYLFRKEGQNVTLSCEQNLNHDAMYWYRQDPGQGLRLIYYSQIVNDFQKGDIAEGYSVSREKKESFPLTVTSAQKNPTAFYLCASSRTGVRSETQYFGPGTRLLVL.

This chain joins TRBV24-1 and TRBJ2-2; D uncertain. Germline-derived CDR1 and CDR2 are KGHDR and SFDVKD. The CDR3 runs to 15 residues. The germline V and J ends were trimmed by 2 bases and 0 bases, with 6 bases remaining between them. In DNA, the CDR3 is TGTGCCACCAGTGATTCGGTCACGAACACCGGGGAGCTGTTTTTT. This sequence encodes CATSDSVTNTGELFF.

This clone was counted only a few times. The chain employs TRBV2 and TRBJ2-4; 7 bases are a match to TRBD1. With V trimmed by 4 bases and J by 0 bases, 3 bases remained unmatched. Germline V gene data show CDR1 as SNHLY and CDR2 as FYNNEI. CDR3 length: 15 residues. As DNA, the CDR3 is TGTGCCAGCAGTGGACAGGGCCTAGCCAAAAACATTCAGTACTTC. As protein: CASSGQGLAKNIQYF. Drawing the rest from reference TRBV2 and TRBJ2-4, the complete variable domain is EPEVTQTPSHQVTQMGQEVILRCVPISNHLYFYWYRQILGQKVEFLVSFYNNEISEKSEIFDDQFSVERPDGSNFTLKIRSTKLEDSAMYFCASSGQGLAKNIQYFGAGTRLSVL.

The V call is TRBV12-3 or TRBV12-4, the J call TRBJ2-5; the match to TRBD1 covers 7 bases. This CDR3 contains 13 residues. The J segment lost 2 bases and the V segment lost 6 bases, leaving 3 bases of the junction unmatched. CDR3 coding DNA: TGTGCCAGCAGCCTGGGACAGCAAGAGACCCAGTACTTC. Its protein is CASSLGQQETQYF.

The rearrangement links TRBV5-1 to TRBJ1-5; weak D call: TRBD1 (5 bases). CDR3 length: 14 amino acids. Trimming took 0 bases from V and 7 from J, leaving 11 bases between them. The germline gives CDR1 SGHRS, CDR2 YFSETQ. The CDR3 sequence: CASSLGQGGQPQHF. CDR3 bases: TGCGCCAGCAGCTTGGGCCAGGGAGGACAGCCCCAGCATTTT.

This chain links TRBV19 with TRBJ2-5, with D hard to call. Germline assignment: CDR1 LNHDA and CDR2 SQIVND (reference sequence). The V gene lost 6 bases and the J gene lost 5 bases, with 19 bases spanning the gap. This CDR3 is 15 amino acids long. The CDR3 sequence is CASRPHQALGETQYF. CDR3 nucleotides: TGTGCCAGTAGGCCCCATCAGGCTCTGGGGGAGACCCAGTACTTC.

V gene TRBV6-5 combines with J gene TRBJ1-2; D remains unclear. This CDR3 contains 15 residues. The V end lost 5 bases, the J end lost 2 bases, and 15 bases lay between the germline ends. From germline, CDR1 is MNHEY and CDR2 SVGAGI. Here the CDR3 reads CASSPTDGLNYGYTF. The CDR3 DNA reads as TGTGCCAGCAGTCCGACCGACGGGCTAAACTATGGCTACACCTTC.